Below, 24 T cell receptor beta chains from the same sample are listed, as sequenced in a study of cytomegalovirus exposure and HLA in healthy donors. The PCR made use of 60 Vbeta and 13 Jbeta primers. The method was immunoSEQ multiplex PCR; TCRdb's version includes in-frame clones alone and lacks a portion of them. Of about 150,000 clones in the sample, about 80% are singletons; the top ten hold around 4.1%. The sequenced sample consisted of PBMCs. The origin of the receptors is a woman between 40 and 50 years old in good health and CMV-seronegative.

The rearrangement links TRBV2 to TRBJ2-3; the D is unclear. CDR3 length: 11 residues. Germline V lookup: CDR1 SNHLY, CDR2 FYNNEI. The germline V and J ends were trimmed by 6 bases and 6 bases, with 7 bases remaining between them. CDR3 DNA sequence: TGTGCCAGCAGACTCGGGGATACGCAGTATTTT. Its protein product is CASRLGDTQYF.

This chain connects TRBV6-1 to TRBJ1-2, with D possibly TRBD1 on 6 matching bases. The CDR3 has 15 residues. CDR1 is MNHNS and CDR2 is SASEGT in the germline V gene. The V and J ends lost 5 bases and 1 base respectively, with 14 bases between them. The CDR3 protein is CASSLGADGNYGYTF. CDR3 coding DNA: TGTGCCAGCAGTTTGGGGGCGGATGGTAACTATGGCTACACCTTC.

The rearrangement uses TRBV5-4 and TRBJ1-1, with 9 bases matching TRBD1. V dropped 0 bases and J dropped 5; count of bases not matched to a gene: 5. Germline CDR1 and CDR2: SGHNT and YYREEE (reference sequence). This CDR3 has 15 amino acids. The CDR3 DNA follows: TGTGCCAGCAGCTTGGGAGGGACAGGGAAAACTGAAGCTTTCTTT. Translated: CASSLGGTGKTEAFF.

This clone showed up just once. This rearrangement joins TRBV5-4 to TRBJ1-2; 9 bases are shared with TRBD1. CDR3 length: 13 residues. Germline assignment: CDR1 SGHNT and CDR2 YYREEE (reference sequence). V dropped 4 bases and J dropped 5; count of bases not matched to a gene: 3. The CDR3 loop reads CASSIGQGYGYTF. The CDR3 nucleotides are TGTGCCAGCAGCATAGGACAGGGGTATGGCTACACCTTC.

The chain couples TRBV7-8 to TRBJ2-5, with 8 nucleotides matching TRBD1. Trimming cost V 1 base and J 4 bases; bases outside gene matches: 8. Germline-derived CDR1 and CDR2 are SGHVS and FQNEAQ. This CDR3 region has 16 residues. The CDR3 region has the DNA TGTGCCAGCAGCTTAGTGTGGGCAGGGGGCGGAGAGACCCAGTACTTC. As protein: CASSLVWAGGGETQYF.

In nucleotides, the CDR3 is TGCGCCAGCAGCCATAGCATGGGACAGGGGGTGGATGAAGCTTTCTTT. Translated: CASSHSMGQGVDEAFF. The chain has TRBV4-1 and TRBJ1-1; TRBD1 agrees at 11 bases. There are 16 residues in the CDR3. Germline values: CDR1 MGHRA, CDR2 YSYEKL. J was trimmed by 7 bases and V by 3 bases; bases with no gene match: 10.

The chain carries TRBV27 and TRBJ1-5; D ambiguous. The CDR3 has 15 amino acids. Germline CDR1 MNHEY, CDR2 SMNVEV (reference sequence). V dropped 5 bases and J dropped 7 bases, with 18 bases sitting between them. The CDR3 region is CASSPIPPKWQPQHF. CDR3 nucleotides: TGTGCCAGCAGTCCTATTCCGCCGAAATGGCAGCCCCAGCATTTT.

This clone has just a few counts. This chain joins TRBV7-6 and TRBJ2-1; the match to TRBD1 covers 9 bases. The CDR3 is 14 amino acids. Germline CDR1 is SGHVS and CDR2 is FNYEAQ. The junction had 6 bases not matched to a gene; V was cut back by 3 bases and J by 9 bases. For the CDR3, the DNA is TGTGCCAGCAGCTTGTTTTCGACAGGGGGTGAGCAGTTCTTC. Amino acids: CASSLFSTGGEQFF.

V gene TRBV30 combines with J gene TRBJ1-2; D uncertain. The germline gives CDR1 GTSNPN, CDR2 SVGIG (reference sequence). The CDR3 totals 13 residues. Trimming took off 1 base at V and 2 bases at J, with 8 bases between the two ends. CDR3 DNA: TGTGCCTGGAGTGCTGTGTTCAACTATGGCTACACCTTC. It specifies CAWSAVFNYGYTF.

The rearrangement uses TRBV18 and TRBJ2-5, with D perhaps matching TRBD1 (6 bases). This CDR3 has 13 amino acids. Trimming took 4 bases from V and 5 from J, leaving 11 bases between them. Germline V gene sequence: CDR1 KGHSH, CDR2 LQKENI. CDR3 bases: TGTGCCAGCTCACAACAGGGTAGGGAGACCCAGTACTTC. As protein: CASSQQGRETQYF.

This chain links TRBV11-2 with TRBJ1-1; D call uncertain. CDR3 length: 14 amino acids. CDR1 and CDR2 from the germline V gene are SGHAT and FQNNGV. The germline V and J ends were trimmed by 5 bases and 3 bases, with 13 bases remaining between them. Written as DNA, the CDR3 is TGTGCCAGCAGCGCGGCGGGCGAATACACTGAAGCTTTCTTT. Encoded protein: CASSAAGEYTEAFF.

This rearrangement joins TRBV7-9 to TRBJ2-7; tentative D call: TRBD1 (5 bases). The CDR3 loop spans 15 amino acids. V was clipped by 8 bases and J by 0 bases, with 17 bases between them. Germline V CDR1 and CDR2: SEHNR, FQNEAQ (reference sequence). CDR3 sequence reads: CASASLGDPSYEQYF. The CDR3 DNA is TGTGCCAGCGCCTCCCTAGGGGATCCCTCCTACGAGCAGTACTTC. Looking up the rest from reference TRBV7-9 and TRBJ2-7 gives the full variable domain: DTGVSQNPRHKITKRGQNVTFRCDPISEHNRLYWYRQTLGQGPEFLTYFQNEAQLEKSRLLSDRFSAERPKGSFSTLEIQRTEQGDSAMYLCASASLGDPSYEQYFGPGTRLTVT.

In this sample, this clone turned up once. The rearrangement links TRBV19 to TRBJ1-1; no clear D gene. CDR3 size: 11 residues. Germline V gene data show CDR1 as LNHDA and CDR2 as SQIVND (reference sequence). The ends were cut back, 6 bases at V and 8 bases at J, with 10 bases in the middle. For the CDR3, the DNA is TGTGCCAGTAGGGCGGGGATAGAAGCTTTCTTT. Encoded protein: CASRAGIEAFF.

The V call is TRBV6-5, the J call TRBJ1-2; TRBD1 might be the D (5 bases). The germline V gene encodes CDR1 MNHEY and CDR2 SVGAGI. The CDR3 runs 16 residues. V lost 1 base and J lost 2, with 14 bases in between. The CDR3: CASSYWGGSGNYGYTF. Written as DNA, the CDR3 is TGTGCCAGCAGTTACTGGGGGGGTAGTGGAAACTATGGCTACACCTTC.

The J gene is TRBJ1-1, the V gene TRBV28; D uncertain. This CDR3 has 15 residues. Trimming pared 8 bases from V and 0 bases from J, leaving 16 bases between. Germline CDR1 and CDR2: MDHEN and SYDVKM. The CDR3 is CASPPVGSLNTEAFF. CDR3 DNA: TGTGCCAGCCCTCCGGTCGGGAGCCTGAACACTGAAGCTTTCTTT. Full variable domain (outside the CDR3, taken from reference TRBV28 and TRBJ1-1): DVKVTQSSRYLVKRTGEKVFLECVQDMDHENMFWYRQDPGLGLRLIYFSYDVKMKEKGDIPEGYSVSREKKERFSLILESASTNQTSMYLCASPPVGSLNTEAFFGQGTRLTVV.

The V gene is TRBV10-3, the J gene TRBJ2-7; possibly TRBD2 for D (5 bases). Germline V gives CDR1 ENHRY, CDR2 SYGVKD. CDR3 length: 12 residues. V was pared by 8 bases and J by 0 bases, with 8 bases between. The DNA for the CDR3 is TGTGCCATCTCAGGACTCTCCTACGAGCAGTACTTC. Amino acids: CAISGLSYEQYF.

This clone has only one observation. This rearrangement joins TRBV10-3 to TRBJ2-1; 7 nucleotides match TRBD1. This CDR3 is built from 15 residues. CDR1 and CDR2 (germline): ENHRY, SYGVKD. With 3 bases clipped from V and 0 bases from J, the junction kept 2 bases outside the gene matches. CDR3: CAISDRGSSYNEQFF. The CDR3, as DNA: TGTGCCATCAGTGACAGGGGGAGCTCCTACAATGAGCAGTTCTTC.

About this clone itself: The junction departs from the called germline gene at one end, perhaps through a read error. The rearrangement joins TRBV5-1 to TRBJ1-3; a possible D gene is TRBD1 (6 bases). CDR3 length: 16 residues. CDR1 and CDR2 (germline): SGHRS, YFSETQ. The CDR3 nucleotides read TGCGCCAGCAGCTTGGTTCCAGGGGCCATGTTCTTACGCATCAATTTT. Translated: CASSLVPGAMFLRINF.

This clone was seen once. This chain links TRBV12-2 with TRBJ1-1; the table's TRBD1 call for D was not verified on the DNA. TRBV12-2 is a pseudogene. There are 12 residues in the CDR3. In nucleotides, the CDR3 is TGTGCAAGTCGCTTAGATACAGGACGAGCTTTCTTT. Translated: CASRLDTGRAFF.

This rearrangement joins TRBV11-3 to TRBJ2-2, with D possibly matching TRBD2 (6 bases). Deletions cut 3 bases from V and 3 bases from J, with 14 bases between. Germline V gene sequence: CDR1 SGHNT, CDR2 YENEEA. This CDR3 is 16 amino acids long. CDR3 nucleotide sequence: TGTGCCAGCAGCTTGGGACTCCGGGGCGACACCGGGGAGCTGTTTTTT. This codes for CASSLGLRGDTGELFF.

The chain combines TRBV28 with TRBJ2-7, with 9 bases matching TRBD1. The CDR3 spans 14 residues. Germline V gives CDR1 MDHEN, CDR2 SYDVKM. J gave up 4 bases and V 4 bases, and 5 bases lay outside the gene matches. The CDR3 sequence is CASSSGTGLYEQYF. Here the CDR3 DNA reads TGTGCCAGCAGTTCAGGGACAGGGTTATACGAGCAGTACTTC.

The rearrangement joins TRBV19 to TRBJ1-4, with D perhaps matching TRBD1 (6 bases). Germline V gene data show CDR1 as LNHDA and CDR2 as SQIVND (reference sequence). Trimming removed 10 bases from V and 7 bases from J, with 16 bases in between. The CDR3 spans 13 residues. CDR3 in amino acids: CATTQGRREKLFF. The CDR3 DNA follows: TGTGCCACCACACAGGGTCGTCGTGAAAAACTGTTTTTT.

The chain employs TRBV6-1 and TRBJ2-6; D is uncertain. Germline CDR1 MNHNS, CDR2 SASEGT. Between the trimmed V and J ends, which lost 6 bases and 1 base, there was a span of 7 bases. This CDR3 spans 14 amino acids. The CDR3 reads CASRKPSGANVLTF. CDR3 DNA sequence: TGTGCCAGCAGGAAGCCGTCTGGGGCCAACGTCCTGACTTTC.

CDR3 sequence (DNA): TGTGCCAGGGAGGGAGGGGACATTCAGTACTTC. Translating it yields CAREGGDIQYF. V is TRBV7-2 and J is TRBJ2-4; 7 positions match TRBD2. V trimming: 9 bases; J trimming: 8 bases; junction bases outside the gene matches: 4. This CDR3 comprises 11 residues. Germline V gene sequence: CDR1 SGHTA, CDR2 FQGNSA.